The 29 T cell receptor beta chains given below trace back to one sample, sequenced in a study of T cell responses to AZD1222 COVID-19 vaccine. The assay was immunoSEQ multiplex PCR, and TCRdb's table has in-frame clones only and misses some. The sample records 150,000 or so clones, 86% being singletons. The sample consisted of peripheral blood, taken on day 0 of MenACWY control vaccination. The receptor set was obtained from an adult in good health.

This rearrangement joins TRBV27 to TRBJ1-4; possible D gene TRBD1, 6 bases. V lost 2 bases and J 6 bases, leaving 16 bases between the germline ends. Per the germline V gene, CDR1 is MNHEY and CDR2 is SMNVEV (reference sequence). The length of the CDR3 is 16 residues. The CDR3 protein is CASSLNPGGGDEKLFF. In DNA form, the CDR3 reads TGTGCCAGCAGTTTAAACCCTGGGGGGGGCGATGAAAAACTGTTTTTT.

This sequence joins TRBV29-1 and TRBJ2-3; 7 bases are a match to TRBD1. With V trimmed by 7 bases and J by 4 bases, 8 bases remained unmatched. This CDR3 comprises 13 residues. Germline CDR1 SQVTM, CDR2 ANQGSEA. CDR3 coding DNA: TGCAGCGGACACAGGGGAACATCAGATACGCAGTATTTT. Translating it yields CSGHRGTSDTQYF.

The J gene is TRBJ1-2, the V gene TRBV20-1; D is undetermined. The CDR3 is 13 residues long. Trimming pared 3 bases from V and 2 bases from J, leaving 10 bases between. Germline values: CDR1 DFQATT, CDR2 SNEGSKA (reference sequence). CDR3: CSASWASNYGYTF. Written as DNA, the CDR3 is TGCAGTGCTAGTTGGGCCTCGAACTATGGCTACACCTTC.

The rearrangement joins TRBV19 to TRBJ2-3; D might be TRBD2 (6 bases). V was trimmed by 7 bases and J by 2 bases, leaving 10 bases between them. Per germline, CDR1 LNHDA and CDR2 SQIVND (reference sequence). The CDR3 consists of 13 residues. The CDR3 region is CASKEGPTDTQYF. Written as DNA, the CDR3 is TGTGCCAGTAAGGAGGGGCCCACAGATACGCAGTATTTT. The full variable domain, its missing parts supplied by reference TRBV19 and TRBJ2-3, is DGGITQSPKYLFRKEGQNVTLSCEQNLNHDAMYWYRQDPGQGLRLIYYSQIVNDFQKGDIAEGYSVSREKKESFPLTVTSAQKNPTAFYLCASKEGPTDTQYFGPGTRLTVL.

CDR3 sequence reads: CASSLTRRYGYTF. CDR3 nucleotides: TGTGCCAGCAGTTTAACTCGGCGGTATGGCTACACCTTC. The rearrangement links TRBV27 to TRBJ1-2; D not certain. Germline V gene lookup returns CDR1 MNHEY and CDR2 SMNVEV (reference sequence). The CDR3 sequence is 13 residues long. Trimming shortened V by 2 bases and J by 5 bases, and 9 bases separated the two germline ends.

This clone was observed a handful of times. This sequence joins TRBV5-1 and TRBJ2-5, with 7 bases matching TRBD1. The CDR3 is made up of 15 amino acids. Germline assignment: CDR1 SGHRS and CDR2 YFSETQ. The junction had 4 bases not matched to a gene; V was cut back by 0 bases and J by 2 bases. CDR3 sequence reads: CASSLVPGQQETQYF. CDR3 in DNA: TGCGCCAGCAGCTTGGTTCCGGGACAGCAAGAGACCCAGTACTTC. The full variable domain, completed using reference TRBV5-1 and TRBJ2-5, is KAGVTQTPRYLIKTRGQQVTLSCSPISGHRSVSWYQQTPGQGLQFLFEYFSETQRNKGNFPGRFSGRQFSNSRSEMNVSTLELGDSALYLCASSLVPGQQETQYFGPGTRLLVL.

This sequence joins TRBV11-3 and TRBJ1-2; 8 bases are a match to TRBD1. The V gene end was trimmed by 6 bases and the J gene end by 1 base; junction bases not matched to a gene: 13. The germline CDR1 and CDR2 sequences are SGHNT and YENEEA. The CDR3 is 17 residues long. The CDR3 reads CASSYPRGQVGNYGYTF. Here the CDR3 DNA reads TGTGCCAGCAGTTACCCCCGGGGACAGGTAGGTAACTATGGCTACACCTTC.

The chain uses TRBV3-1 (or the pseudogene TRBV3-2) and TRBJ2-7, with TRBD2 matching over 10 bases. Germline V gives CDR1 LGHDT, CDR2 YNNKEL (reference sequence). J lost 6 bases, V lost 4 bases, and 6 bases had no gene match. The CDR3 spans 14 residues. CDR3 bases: TGTGCCAGCAGCCTGTCTAGCGGGAGTATCGAGCAGTACTTC. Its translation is CASSLSSGSIEQYF.

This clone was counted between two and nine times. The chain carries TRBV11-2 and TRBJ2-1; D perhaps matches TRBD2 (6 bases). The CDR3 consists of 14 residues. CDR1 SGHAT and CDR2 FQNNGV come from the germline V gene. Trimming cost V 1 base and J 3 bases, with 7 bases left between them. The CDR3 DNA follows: TGTGCCAGCAGCTTAGGACTAGTCTACAATGAGCAGTTCTTC. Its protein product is CASSLGLVYNEQFF.

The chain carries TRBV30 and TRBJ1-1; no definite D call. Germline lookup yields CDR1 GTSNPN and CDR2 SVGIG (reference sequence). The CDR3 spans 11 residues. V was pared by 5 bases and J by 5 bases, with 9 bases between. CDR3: CAWGMETEAFF. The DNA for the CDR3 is TGTGCCTGGGGGATGGAGACTGAAGCTTTCTTT.

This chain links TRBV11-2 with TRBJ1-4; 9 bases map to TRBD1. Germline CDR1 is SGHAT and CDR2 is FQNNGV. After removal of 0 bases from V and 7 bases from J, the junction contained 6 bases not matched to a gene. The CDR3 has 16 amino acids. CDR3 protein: CASSLDRDRVGEKLFF. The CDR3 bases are TGTGCCAGCAGCTTAGACAGGGACAGGGTTGGTGAAAAACTGTTTTTT.

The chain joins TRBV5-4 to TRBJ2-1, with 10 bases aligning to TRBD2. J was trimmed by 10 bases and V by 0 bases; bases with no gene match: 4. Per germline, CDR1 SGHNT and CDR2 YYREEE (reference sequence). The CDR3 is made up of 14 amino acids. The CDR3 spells CASSLELAGAEQFF. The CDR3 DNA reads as TGTGCCAGCAGCTTGGAGCTAGCGGGAGCAGAGCAGTTCTTC.

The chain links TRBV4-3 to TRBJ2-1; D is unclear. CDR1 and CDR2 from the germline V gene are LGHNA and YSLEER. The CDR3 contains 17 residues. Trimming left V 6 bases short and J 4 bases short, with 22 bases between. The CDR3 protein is CASSPNPPQASYNEQFF. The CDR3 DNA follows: TGCGCCAGCAGTCCTAATCCCCCTCAGGCGTCGTACAATGAGCAGTTCTTC.

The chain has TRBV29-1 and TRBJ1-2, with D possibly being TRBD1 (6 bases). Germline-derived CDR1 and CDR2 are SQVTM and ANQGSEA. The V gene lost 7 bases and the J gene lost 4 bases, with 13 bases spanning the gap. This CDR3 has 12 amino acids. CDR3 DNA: TGCAGCGCATACAGGGACCTCTATGGCTACACCTTC. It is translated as CSAYRDLYGYTF.

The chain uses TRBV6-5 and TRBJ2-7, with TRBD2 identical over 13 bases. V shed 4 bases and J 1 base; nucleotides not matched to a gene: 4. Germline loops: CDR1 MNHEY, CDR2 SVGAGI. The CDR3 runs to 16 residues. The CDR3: CASSSGTSGVSYEQYF. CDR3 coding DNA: TGTGCCAGCAGTTCTGGGACTAGCGGGGTTTCCTACGAGCAGTACTTC.

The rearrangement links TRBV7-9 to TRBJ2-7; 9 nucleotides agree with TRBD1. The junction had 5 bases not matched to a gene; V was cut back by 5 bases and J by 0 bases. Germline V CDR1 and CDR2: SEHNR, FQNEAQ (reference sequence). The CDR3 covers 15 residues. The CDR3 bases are TGTGCCAGCAGCCGACAGGGGGGCAGCTCCTACGAGCAGTACGTC. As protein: CASSRQGGSSYEQYV.

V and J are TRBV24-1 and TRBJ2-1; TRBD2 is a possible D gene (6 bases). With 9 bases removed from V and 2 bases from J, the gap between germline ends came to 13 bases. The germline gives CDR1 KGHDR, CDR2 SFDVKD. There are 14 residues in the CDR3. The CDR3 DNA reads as TGTGCCACCCCCGGAGGGGCAACCTACAATGAGCAGTTCTTC. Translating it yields CATPGGATYNEQFF.

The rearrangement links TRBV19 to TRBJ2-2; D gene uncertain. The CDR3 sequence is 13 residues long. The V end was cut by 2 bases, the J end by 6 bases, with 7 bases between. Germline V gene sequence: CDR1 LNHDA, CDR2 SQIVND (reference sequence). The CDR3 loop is CASSIILAGELFF. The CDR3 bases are TGTGCCAGTAGTATAATACTGGCCGGGGAGCTGTTTTTT.

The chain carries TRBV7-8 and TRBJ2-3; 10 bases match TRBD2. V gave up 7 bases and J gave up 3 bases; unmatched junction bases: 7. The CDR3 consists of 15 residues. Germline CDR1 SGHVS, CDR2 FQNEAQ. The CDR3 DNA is TGTGCCAGCAAGGAAAGCGGGAGGGCGACAGATACGCAGTATTTT. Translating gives CASKESGRATDTQYF.

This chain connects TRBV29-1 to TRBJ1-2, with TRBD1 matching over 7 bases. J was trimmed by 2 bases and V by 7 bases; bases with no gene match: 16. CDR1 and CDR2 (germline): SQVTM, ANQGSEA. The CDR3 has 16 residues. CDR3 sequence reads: CSALQGYGRSNYGYTF. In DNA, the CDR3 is TGCAGCGCTTTACAGGGGTACGGCCGGTCCAACTATGGCTACACCTTC.

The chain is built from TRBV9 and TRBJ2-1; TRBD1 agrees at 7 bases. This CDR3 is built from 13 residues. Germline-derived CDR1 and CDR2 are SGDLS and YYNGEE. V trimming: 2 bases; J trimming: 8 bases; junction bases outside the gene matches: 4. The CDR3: CASSVGQDDEQFF. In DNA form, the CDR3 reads TGTGCCAGCAGCGTTGGACAGGACGATGAGCAGTTCTTC.

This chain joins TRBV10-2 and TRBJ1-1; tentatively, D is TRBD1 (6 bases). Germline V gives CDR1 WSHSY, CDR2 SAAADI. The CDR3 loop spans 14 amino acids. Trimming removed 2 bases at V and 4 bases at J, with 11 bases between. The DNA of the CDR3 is TGCGCCAGCAGTGAGGTGGGGGCGAGCACTGAAGCTTTCTTT. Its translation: CASSEVGASTEAFF.

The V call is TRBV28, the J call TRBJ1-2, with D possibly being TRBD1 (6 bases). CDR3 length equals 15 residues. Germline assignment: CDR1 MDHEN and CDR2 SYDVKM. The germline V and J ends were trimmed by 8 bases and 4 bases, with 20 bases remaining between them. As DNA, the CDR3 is TGTGCCAGCGGAAAAGGGGGGGCGCAGGCCTATGGCTACACCTTC. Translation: CASGKGGAQAYGYTF.

The DNA of the CDR3 is TGTGCCAGCAGTTATAAGGGGACAGGGCCCCACAATGAGCAGTTCTTC. This gives the protein CASSYKGTGPHNEQFF. The V and J genes are TRBV6-2 or TRBV6-3 and TRBJ2-1; 9 bases are a match to TRBD1. The germline V gene has CDR1 MNHEY and CDR2 SVGEGT. The trim removed 3 bases at V and 5 bases at J, leaving 8 bases unmatched. This CDR3 contains 16 residues.

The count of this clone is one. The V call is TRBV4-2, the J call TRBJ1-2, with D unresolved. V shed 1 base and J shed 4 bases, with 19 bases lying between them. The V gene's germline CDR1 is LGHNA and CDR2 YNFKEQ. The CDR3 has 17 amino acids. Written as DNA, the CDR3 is TGTGCCAGCAGCCAAGCCCCGCCTTGGGCCAAGTCCTATGGCTACACCTTC. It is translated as CASSQAPPWAKSYGYTF.

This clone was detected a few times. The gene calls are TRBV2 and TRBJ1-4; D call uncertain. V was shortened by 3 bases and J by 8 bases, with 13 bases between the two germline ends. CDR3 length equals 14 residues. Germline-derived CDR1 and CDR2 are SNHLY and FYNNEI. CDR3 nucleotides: TGTGCCAGCAGTGATGTGGGTGTATGGGAAAAACTGTTTTTT. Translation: CASSDVGVWEKLFF.

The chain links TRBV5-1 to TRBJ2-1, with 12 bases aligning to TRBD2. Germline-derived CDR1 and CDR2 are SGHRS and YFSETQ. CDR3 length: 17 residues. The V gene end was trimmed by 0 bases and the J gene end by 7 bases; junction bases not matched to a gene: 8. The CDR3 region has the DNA TGCGCCAGCAGCTTGGCCGCGCGACTAGCGGGGGTGAATGAGCAGTTCTTC. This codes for CASSLAARLAGVNEQFF.

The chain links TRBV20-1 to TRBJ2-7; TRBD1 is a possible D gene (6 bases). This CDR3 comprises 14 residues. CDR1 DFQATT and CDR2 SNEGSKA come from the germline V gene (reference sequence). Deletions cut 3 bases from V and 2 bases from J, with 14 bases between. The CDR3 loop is CSASSAGATYEQYF. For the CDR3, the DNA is TGCAGTGCTAGTTCGGCAGGGGCAACCTACGAGCAGTACTTC.

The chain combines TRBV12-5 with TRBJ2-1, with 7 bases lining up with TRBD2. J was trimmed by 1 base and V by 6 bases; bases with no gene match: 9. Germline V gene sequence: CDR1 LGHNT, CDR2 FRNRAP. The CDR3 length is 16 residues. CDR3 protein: CASGLGTTLSYNEQFF. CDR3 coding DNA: TGTGCTAGTGGCCTCGGGACTACGTTATCCTACAATGAGCAGTTCTTC. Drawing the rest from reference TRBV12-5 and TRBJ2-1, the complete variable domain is DARVTQTPRHKVTEMGQEVTMRCQPILGHNTVFWYRQTMMQGLELLAYFRNRAPLDDSGMPKDRFSAEMPDATLATLKIQPSEPRDSAVYFCASGLGTTLSYNEQFFGPGTRLTVL.